These 16 T cell receptor beta chains came from one sample sequenced in a study of neurological immune-mediated disorders. Via MiXCR, TCRdb re-called the 5' RACE reads, giving one row per CDR3 protein. There are around 30,000 distinct CDR3 sequences in the sample; over 1.2% occur only once, and around 9% lies in the top ten. Sequenced material: PBMCs. These receptors all come from a woman under 40 with multiple sclerosis.

This clonotype was seen many times. The CDR3 loop is CASSSRGNTGELFF. In DNA form, the CDR3 reads TGTGCCAGCAGCTCCAGGGGGAACACCGGGGAGCTGTTTTTT. The rearrangement uses TRBV7-2 and TRBJ2-2; maybe TRBD1 (6 bases). Deletions cut 4 bases from V and 1 base from J, with 7 bases between. This CDR3 is built from 14 residues. Germline V gives CDR1 SGHTA, CDR2 FQGNSA.

This clonotype was recorded many times. The CDR3 reads CATSKGTEQYF. The CDR3 DNA reads TGTGCCACCAGTAAGGGGACGGAGCAGTACTTC. The chain has TRBV24-1 and TRBJ2-7; either TRBD1 or TRBD2 may fit D (5 bases each). In germline, CDR1 is KGHDR, CDR2 SFDVKD. CDR3 size: 11 residues. With 6 bases removed from V and 7 bases from J, the gap between germline ends came to 9 bases.

Many counts were recorded for this clonotype. The V call is TRBV3-1, the J call TRBJ2-3, with D possibly TRBD1 on 6 matching bases. CDR1 is LGHDT, CDR2 YNNKEL, per germline (reference sequence). CDR3 size: 15 residues. V lost 1 base and J lost 7, with 15 bases in between. The CDR3 is CASSQVLQGSHTQYF. The CDR3 DNA reads TGTGCCAGCAGCCAAGTTCTACAGGGCTCTCATACGCAGTATTTT.

This clonotype occurred many times. Lacking the conserved final phenylalanine or tryptophan, this CDR3 likely reflects a read error. This chain uses TRBV6-5 with TRBJ1-2; the match to TRBD1 covers 8 bases. With V trimmed by 6 bases and J by 7 bases, 4 bases remained unmatched. Germline V gene sequence: CDR1 MNHEY, CDR2 SVGAGI. CDR3 size: 12 residues. CDR3 loop: CASRVTGAGYTN. The CDR3 bases are TGTGCCAGCAGGGTGACAGGGGCTGGCTACACCAAC.

This clonotype was observed many times. The chain carries TRBV27 and TRBJ2-1; possibly TRBD2 for D (6 bases). The CDR3 length is 15 residues. Germline CDR1 MNHEY, CDR2 SMNVEV (reference sequence). V gave up 0 bases and J gave up 0 bases, with 6 bases separating them. In DNA, the CDR3 is TGTGCCAGCAGTTTATCGGGGGGCTCCTACAATGAGCAGTTCTTC. Its translation: CASSLSGGSYNEQFF.

In its sample, this clonotype was seen many times. V and J are TRBV5-1 and TRBJ2-7; D is ambiguous. The CDR3 extends over 14 amino acids. The ends were cut back, 0 bases at V and 5 bases at J, with 12 bases in the middle. Germline assignment: CDR1 SGHRS and CDR2 YFSETQ. CDR3 bases: TGCGCCAGCAGCTTGGTAGACAACCGGAACGAGCAGTACTTC. Protein: CASSLVDNRNEQYF. Full variable domain (missing parts from reference TRBV5-1 and TRBJ2-7): KAGVTQTPRYLIKTRGQQVTLSCSPISGHRSVSWYQQTPGQGLQFLFEYFSETQRNKGNFPGRFSGRQFSNSRSEMNVSTLELGDSALYLCASSLVDNRNEQYFGPGTRLTVT.

This clonotype was observed many times. The J gene is TRBJ1-1, the V gene TRBV5-1, with D unresolved. The CDR3 runs to 14 residues. Trimming stripped 7 bases from V and 0 bases from J, with 13 bases between. CDR1 is SGHRS, CDR2 YFSETQ, per germline. The CDR3 here is CASARTGMNTEAFF. For the CDR3, the DNA is TGCGCCAGCGCCCGTACGGGGATGAACACTGAAGCTTTCTTT.

This clonotype occurred many times. The V and J genes are TRBV29-1 and TRBJ1-2, with TRBD1 identical over 8 bases. This CDR3 is built from 13 residues. Germline CDR1 reads SQVTM; CDR2 reads ANQGSEA. V lost 5 bases to trimming and J lost 8 bases; unmatched junction nucleotides: 10. The DNA for the CDR3 is TGCAGCGTTCTTGACCCAGGGGGCTGGGGCTACACCTTC. It yields the protein CSVLDPGGWGYTF.

This clonotype occurred many times. The chain has TRBV11-2 and TRBJ1-1; no firm D call. The CDR3 covers 15 residues. The germline V gene encodes CDR1 SGHAT and CDR2 FQNNGV. V lost 0 bases to trimming and J lost 0 bases, with 8 bases between them. The CDR3 DNA follows: TGTGCCAGCAGCTTAGAGTACAGAATGAACACTGAAGCTTTCTTT. This codes for CASSLEYRMNTEAFF.

This clonotype was seen at least ten times. The chain combines TRBV19 with TRBJ2-7; either TRBD1 or TRBD2 may supply D (5 bases each). With 9 bases removed from V and 2 bases from J, the gap between germline ends came to 14 bases. The CDR3 runs 13 residues. CDR1 and CDR2 from the germline V gene are LNHDA and SQIVND (reference sequence). CDR3 bases: TGTGCCAGCTCGGTGGGGGACCCCTACGAGCAGTACTTC. As protein: CASSVGDPYEQYF.

There are many counts of this clonotype. The rearrangement uses TRBV20-1 and TRBJ1-4; 7 positions agree with TRBD1. Germline assignment: CDR1 DFQATT and CDR2 SNEGSKA (reference sequence). Trimming at V came to 0 bases and at J to 6 bases, leaving 4 bases not matched to a gene. This CDR3 spans 14 amino acids. For the CDR3, the DNA is TGCAGTGCTAGAGACCCGACAGGGTATGAAAAACTGTTTTTT. Amino acid sequence: CSARDPTGYEKLFF.

This clonotype came up many times. The rearrangement links TRBV18 to TRBJ2-1; 8 bases map to TRBD1. Germline CDR1 KGHSH, CDR2 LQKENI. The trim removed 6 bases at V and 6 bases at J, leaving 4 bases unmatched. The CDR3 sequence is 13 residues long. The CDR3 loop is CASSFQGANEQFF. The DNA of the CDR3 is TGTGCCAGCTCCTTTCAGGGGGCCAATGAGCAGTTCTTC.

This clonotype was counted at least ten times. The gene calls are TRBV20-1 and TRBJ1-1; 7 positions agree with TRBD1. Germline V CDR1 and CDR2: DFQATT, SNEGSKA (reference sequence). V shed 2 bases, J shed 4 bases, and the junction held 7 bases outside the gene matches. This CDR3 comprises 14 residues. The CDR3 sequence is CSARPGAGGTEAFF. The CDR3 DNA follows: TGCAGTGCTAGACCCGGTGCAGGGGGCACTGAAGCTTTCTTT.

There are many counts of this clonotype. J is TRBJ1-2 and V is TRBV5-1; 11 bases match TRBD1. The ends lost 4 bases at V and 7 bases at J; junction bases unmatched: 9. CDR1 SGHRS and CDR2 YFSETQ come from the germline V gene. This CDR3 region has 15 residues. This chain's CDR3 is CASSPWTGGTPGYTF. CDR3 in DNA: TGCGCCAGCAGCCCATGGACAGGGGGCACACCTGGCTACACCTTC.

This clonotype was counted many times. The chain uses TRBV19 and TRBJ2-1; D is ambiguous. Per the germline V gene, CDR1 is LNHDA and CDR2 is SQIVND (reference sequence). The germline V and J ends were trimmed by 7 bases and 6 bases, with 13 bases remaining between them. The CDR3 is 13 amino acids. Here the CDR3 DNA reads TGTGCCAGTAACCAGCTTCCCAGCAATGAGCAGTTCTTC. Its translation: CASNQLPSNEQFF. Full variable domain (outside the CDR3, taken from reference TRBV19 and TRBJ2-1): DGGITQSPKYLFRKEGQNVTLSCEQNLNHDAMYWYRQDPGQGLRLIYYSQIVNDFQKGDIAEGYSVSREKKESFPLTVTSAQKNPTAFYLCASNQLPSNEQFFGPGTRLTVL.

This clonotype was seen many times. The rearrangement joins TRBV6-5 to TRBJ2-1, with TRBD2 identical over 8 bases. Trimming removed 6 bases from V and 9 bases from J; junction bases left unmatched: 7. Germline assignment: CDR1 MNHEY and CDR2 SVGAGI. This CDR3 has 13 amino acids. CDR3 residues: CASSGGAGGEQFF. DNA for the CDR3: TGTGCCAGCAGCGGGGGGGCCGGTGGTGAGCAGTTCTTC.